The 23 T cell receptor beta chains below were found in one sample sequenced in a study of shared clonotypes between healthy human individuals. Produced via immunoSEQ multiplex PCR; TCRdb's table is partial and in-frame only. The profile covers some 530,000 clones, with around 73% appearing a single time and more than 10% taken by the ten largest. Sequencing was performed on PBMCs. The receptors were gathered from a woman aged 40 to 49 in good health. Some clones in this sample may be carry-over from other donors' samples.

The CDR3 DNA sequence: TGTGCCAGCACCCCCCGGTCTACGGGGACTGAAGCTTTCTTT. As protein: CASTPRSTGTEAFF. V usage is TRBV28 and J usage is TRBJ1-1, with D uncertain. Germline V gene sequence: CDR1 MDHEN, CDR2 SYDVKM. CDR3 length equals 14 residues. Trimming removed 7 bases from V and 5 bases from J, with 17 bases in between. The whole variable domain, remainder taken from reference TRBV28 and TRBJ1-1, is DVKVTQSSRYLVKRTGEKVFLECVQDMDHENMFWYRQDPGLGLRLIYFSYDVKMKEKGDIPEGYSVSREKKERFSLILESASTNQTSMYLCASTPRSTGTEAFFGQGTRLTVV.

This chain joins TRBV28 and TRBJ2-2, with D perhaps TRBD1 or TRBD2 (5 bases each). The V end lost 7 bases, the J end lost 0 bases, and 9 bases lay between the germline ends. There are 14 residues in the CDR3. Germline V gene data show CDR1 as MDHEN and CDR2 as SYDVKM. The CDR3 DNA sequence: TGTGCCAGCAAACGGGACGCGAACACCGGGGAGCTGTTTTTT. Its translation: CASKRDANTGELFF. Together with reference TRBV28 and TRBJ2-2, the CDR3 gives the full variable domain: DVKVTQSSRYLVKRTGEKVFLECVQDMDHENMFWYRQDPGLGLRLIYFSYDVKMKEKGDIPEGYSVSREKKERFSLILESASTNQTSMYLCASKRDANTGELFFGEGSRLTVL.

The chain has TRBV28 and TRBJ2-3; 8 positions match TRBD2. Losses at the gene ends were 8 bases for V and 2 bases for J; bases not matched to a gene: 6. The CDR3 totals 14 residues. Per germline, CDR1 MDHEN and CDR2 SYDVKM. CDR3 sequence (DNA): TGTGCCAGCGTACGGGGGGGGAACACAGATACGCAGTATTTT. As protein: CASVRGGNTDTQYF.

This chain connects TRBV5-6 to TRBJ2-7, with D unresolved. Germline CDR1 SGHDT, CDR2 YYEEEE. V lost 4 bases to trimming and J lost 3 bases, with 5 bases between them. The CDR3 loop spans 11 amino acids. The CDR3, as DNA: TGTGCCAGCAGCGGGGACTACGAGCAGTACTTC. Residues: CASSGDYEQYF.

This rearrangement joins TRBV30 to TRBJ1-1; D remains ambiguous. With 5 bases removed from V and 0 bases from J, the gap between germline ends came to 13 bases. CDR1 is GTSNPN and CDR2 is SVGIG in the germline V gene (reference sequence). The CDR3 contains 14 residues. The CDR3 spells CAWAPVGMNTEAFF. CDR3 nucleotide sequence: TGTGCCTGGGCCCCGGTTGGGATGAACACTGAAGCTTTCTTT.

The chain links TRBV11-2 to TRBJ1-2; 10 bases align to TRBD1. Per the germline V gene, CDR1 is SGHAT and CDR2 is FQNNGV. Trimming cost V 3 bases and J 6 bases; bases outside gene matches: 1. This CDR3 has 13 amino acids. The CDR3 spells CASSFGTGDGYTF. CDR3 in DNA: TGTGCCAGCAGCTTCGGGACAGGGGATGGCTACACCTTC.

The chain carries TRBV4-1 and TRBJ2-7; D is perhaps TRBD1 (6 bases). The V gene's germline CDR1 is MGHRA and CDR2 YSYEKL. The CDR3 spans 16 residues. V lost 0 bases and J 2 bases, leaving 14 bases between the germline ends. The CDR3 protein is CASSQDMGRGTYEQYF. The CDR3 DNA is TGCGCCAGCAGCCAAGATATGGGCAGGGGTACCTACGAGCAGTACTTC.

This chain uses TRBV2 with TRBJ1-5, with D unclear. V gave up 6 bases and J gave up 2 bases, with 14 bases separating them. Per the germline V gene, CDR1 is SNHLY and CDR2 is FYNNEI. The CDR3 length is 15 residues. The CDR3 loop reads CASRIGSYGNQPQHF. For the CDR3, the DNA is TGTGCCAGCAGAATTGGGAGTTACGGCAATCAGCCCCAGCATTTT.

The CDR3 spells CASSQVFSVVGGVYEQYF. In DNA form, the CDR3 reads TGCGCCAGCAGCCAAGTGTTTAGCGTAGTGGGTGGGGTCTACGAGCAGTACTTC. This chain uses TRBV4-1 with TRBJ2-7; tentatively, D is TRBD2 (5 bases). Germline-derived CDR1 and CDR2 are MGHRA and YSYEKL. The CDR3 extends over 18 amino acids. V was cut by 1 base and J by 3 bases, with 22 bases left in between.

V and J are TRBV7-3 and TRBJ2-3, with TRBD2 matching over 11 bases. Per the germline V gene, CDR1 is SGHTA and CDR2 is FQGTGA. Trimming removed 5 bases from V and 8 bases from J; junction bases left unmatched: 9. There are 15 residues in the CDR3. The CDR3: CASSISGGAGGTQYF. Here the CDR3 DNA reads TGTGCCAGCAGCATTAGCGGGGGGGCAGGAGGTACGCAGTATTTT.

This clone was seen more than once but under ten times. V gene TRBV11-3 combines with J gene TRBJ2-2; D ambiguous. This CDR3 has 15 residues. Looked up from germline, CDR1 is SGHNT and CDR2 is YENEEA. V dropped 2 bases and J dropped 3 bases, with 10 bases sitting between them. The CDR3 is CASSLLSGDTGELFF. CDR3 in DNA: TGTGCCAGCAGCTTATTGTCTGGGGACACCGGGGAGCTGTTTTTT.

This chain connects TRBV27 to TRBJ2-5, with 9 positions matching TRBD1. After removal of 4 bases from V and 11 bases from J, the junction contained 11 bases not matched to a gene. Germline V gene data show CDR1 as MNHEY and CDR2 as SMNVEV (reference sequence). The CDR3 runs to 14 residues. Written as DNA, the CDR3 is TGTGCCAGCAGTTCTTTACAGGGGGCGAGGGAGCAGTACTTC. Its translation: CASSSLQGAREQYF.

This chain connects TRBV7-8 to TRBJ1-5; D is perhaps TRBD1 (5 bases). CDR3 length: 15 residues. V was clipped by 1 base and J by 4 bases, with 11 bases between them. Germline CDR1 reads SGHVS; CDR2 reads FQNEAQ. The CDR3 DNA is TGTGCCAGCAGCTTAGGGGTCAGGGAAAATCAGCCCCAGCATTTT. The encoded protein is CASSLGVRENQPQHF. Based on the CDR3 plus reference TRBV7-8 and TRBJ1-5, the full variable domain is GAGVSQSPRYKVAKRGQDVALRCDPISGHVSLFWYQQALGQGPEFLTYFQNEAQLDKSGLPSDRFFAERPEGSVSTLKIQRTQQEDSAVYLCASSLGVRENQPQHFGDGTRLSIL.

This clone was seen only a few times. V is TRBV5-1 and J is TRBJ2-3, with D possibly matching TRBD1 (6 bases). There are 13 residues in the CDR3. V gave up 1 base and J gave up 4 bases, with 7 bases separating them. The V gene's germline CDR1 is SGHRS and CDR2 YFSETQ. CDR3 sequence: CASSLNRADTQYF. The CDR3 bases are TGCGCCAGCAGCTTGAACAGGGCAGATACGCAGTATTTT.

This clone has only a few counts. This chain joins TRBV9 and TRBJ2-3; 7 positions agree with TRBD1. The V gene's germline CDR1 is SGDLS and CDR2 YYNGEE. The CDR3 runs 13 residues. The V gene end was trimmed by 3 bases and the J gene end by 7 bases; junction bases not matched to a gene: 5. Written as DNA, the CDR3 is TGTGCCAGCAGCGCCAACAGGGGACATACGCAGTATTTT. Its translation is CASSANRGHTQYF.

DNA of the CDR3: TGTGCCAGCAGTAATGGGCTAGCGGACCTCACAGATACGCAGTATTTT. Protein product: CASSNGLADLTDTQYF. The rearrangement joins TRBV28 to TRBJ2-3; 7 bases are shared with TRBD2. Germline-derived CDR1 and CDR2 are MDHEN and SYDVKM. V gave up 5 bases and J gave up 2 bases; unmatched junction bases: 10. CDR3 length: 16 residues. The complete variable domain, with remaining parts taken from reference TRBV28 and TRBJ2-3, reads DVKVTQSSRYLVKRTGEKVFLECVQDMDHENMFWYRQDPGLGLRLIYFSYDVKMKEKGDIPEGYSVSREKKERFSLILESASTNQTSMYLCASSNGLADLTDTQYFGPGTRLTVL.

This rearrangement joins TRBV7-2 to TRBJ2-7; 8 positions match TRBD2. Trimming removed 7 bases from V and 3 bases from J; junction bases left unmatched: 11. The V gene's germline CDR1 is SGHTA and CDR2 FQGNSA. The CDR3 is 15 amino acids. CDR3 residues: CASMDASGRVYEQYF. DNA for the CDR3: TGTGCCAGCATGGATGCGAGCGGGAGAGTCTACGAGCAGTACTTC.

On this clone: Germline and junction disagree at one end, which may indicate a read error. Distinct nucleotide sequences in the sample also encode this CDR3. V and J are TRBV11-2 and TRBJ2-1; D gene unclear. Germline CDR1 and CDR2: SGHAT and FQNNGV. The CDR3 sequence is 15 residues long. CDR3 sequence reads: CASSLGGSSYNEQFF. The CDR3 bases are TGCGCCAGCAGCTTGGGCGGTAGCTCCTACAATGAGCAGTTCTTC.

The gene calls are TRBV4-1 and TRBJ1-2; D not resolved. This CDR3 spans 13 amino acids. Germline lookup yields CDR1 MGHRA and CDR2 YSYEKL. Trimming cost V 5 bases and J 8 bases, with 15 bases left between them. The CDR3 region has the DNA TGCGCCAGCAGCTTGGAGCGGTTCGGGGGCTACACCTTC. Protein: CASSLERFGGYTF.

This clone was picked up one time. The chain combines TRBV29-1 with TRBJ1-1; 7 nucleotides match TRBD1. This CDR3 has 13 amino acids. Germline values: CDR1 SQVTM, CDR2 ANQGSEA. The V segment lost 6 bases and the J segment 3 bases; nucleotides outside the gene matches: 7. CDR3 amino acids: CSVNRGGDTEAFF. CDR3 nucleotide sequence: TGCAGCGTAAACAGGGGAGGGGACACTGAAGCTTTCTTT.

The chain employs TRBV30 and TRBJ2-1; 8 nucleotides agree with TRBD2. The CDR3 consists of 13 residues. J gave up 7 bases and V 8 bases, and 10 bases lay outside the gene matches. Germline V lookup: CDR1 GTSNPN, CDR2 SVGIG (reference sequence). CDR3 in DNA: TGTGCCCGAGAAGCGGGAGCGAGGAATGAGCAGTTCTTC. Its protein product is CAREAGARNEQFF.

The rearrangement joins TRBV13 to TRBJ2-1; no firm D call. The germline V gene has CDR1 PRHDT and CDR2 FYEKMQ (reference sequence). The germline V and J ends were trimmed by 0 bases and 6 bases, with 0 bases remaining between them. This CDR3 comprises 11 residues. CDR3: CASSLGNEQFF. CDR3 bases: TGTGCCAGCAGCTTAGGCAATGAGCAGTTCTTC.

This clone was picked up one time. V and J are TRBV19 and TRBJ2-2; D is possibly TRBD2 (7 bases). CDR3 size: 15 residues. V lost 8 bases and J 6 bases, leaving 19 bases between the germline ends. Germline loops: CDR1 LNHDA, CDR2 SQIVND (reference sequence). For the CDR3, the DNA is TGTGCCAGTTGGACTCGGGGGGCTAGGGCCGGGGAGCTGTTTTTT. This sequence encodes CASWTRGARAGELFF.